A selection of T cell receptor beta chains follows, all from one sample in a study of OX40 agonist ivuxolimab in advanced cancers. Assay: immunoSEQ multiplex PCR; the TCRdb copy retains only in-frame clones and omits some. This sample carries over 45,000 clones, about 83% of them seen once, and the ten largest clones take around 0.65%. Here the sequenced sample was CD4+ or CD8+ T cells sorted from blood, taken in a trial of the OX40 agonist ivuxolimab. These receptors were obtained from an adult with an advanced solid tumor such as melanoma, head and neck, liver or kidney cancer. Both conserved end residues are part of each CDR3. The order of the fields is clone size, V gene, J gene, D gene, CDR3 DNA, CDR3 protein. The D gene is left open where the match is weak. Some rows have no size entry. The others give once, few or many, or a class for an expanded clone.

.	TRBV6-1	TRBJ2-6	TRBD2	TGTGCCAGCAGTGAAGGAGCGGGGGCAGGGGCCAACGTCCTGACTTTC	CASSEGAGAGANVLTF
.	TRBV6-5	TRBJ1-1	.	TGTGCCAGCAGTTACGGCAGGGCGGGCACTGAAGCTTTCTTT	CASSYGRAGTEAFF
.	TRBV4-1	TRBJ1-1	.	TGCGCCAGCAGCTCAGCCCCCAGGGGAACTGAAGCTTTCTTT	CASSSAPRGTEAFF
.	TRBV7-3	TRBJ1-1	.	TGTGCCAGCAGCTTAAAGCCCGGGGGGAACACTGAAGCTTTCTTT	CASSLKPGGNTEAFF
.	TRBV11-2	TRBJ1-6	.	TGTGCCAGCAGCCCCAACCTTGGTATCCTCCCTAATTCACCCCTCCACTTT	CASSPNLGILPNSPLHF
few	TRBV5-8	TRBJ1-4	.	TGTGCCAGCAGCTTGGGGTTGGGTACAACTAATGAAAAACTGTTTTTT	CASSLGLGTTNEKLFF
.	TRBV9	TRBJ1-4	.	TGTGCCAGCAGCGTCGGCACCTTTAATGAAAAACTGTTTTTT	CASSVGTFNEKLFF
.	TRBV5-1	TRBJ2-3	TRBD1	TGCGCCAGCACCCCCGACAGGGCAAGCACAGATACGCAGTATTTT	CASTPDRASTDTQYF
.	TRBV7-2	TRBJ2-2	.	TGTGCCAGCAGCTTAAAGGGTGGACTTCTCACCGGGGAGCTGTTTTTT	CASSLKGGLLTGELFF
.	TRBV11-1	TRBJ1-5	.	TGTGCCAGCAGCGCTACAGGAGATGGCAATCAGCCCCAGCATTTT	CASSATGDGNQPQHF
.	TRBV5-1	TRBJ1-4	.	TGCGCCAGCAGCTTGACCCTAAATGAAAAACTGTTTTTT	CASSLTLNEKLFF
.	TRBV4-1	TRBJ2-3	.	TGCGCCAGCAGCCAAGAAGGGCCAGGCCACGCAGATACGCAGTATTTT	CASSQEGPGHADTQYF
.	TRBV5-1	TRBJ1-1	.	TGCGCCAGCAGCTCCTCCGACCGTTGGGGCACTGAAGCTTTCTTT	CASSSSDRWGTEAFF
.	TRBV11-2	TRBJ1-2	.	TGTGCCAGCAGCTTAGTCGGCAACGACTATGGCTACACCTTC	CASSLVGNDYGYTF
.	TRBV18	TRBJ2-7	.	TGTGCCAGCTCACCGGGGGCCCCCTCCTACGAGCAGTACTTC	CASSPGAPSYEQYF
.	TRBV7-2	TRBJ2-7	.	TGTGCCAGCAGCTTAGAACGTGGCAGCTACGAGCAGTACTTC	CASSLERGSYEQYF
.	TRBV7-6	TRBJ1-4	.	TGTGCCAGCAGTCTTACGCCCCGCTCGGCCTTTTACGAAAAACTGTTTTTT	CASSLTPRSAFYEKLFF
.	TRBV5-4	TRBJ1-1	.	TGTGCCAGCCGAATACGGGGGGGCACTGAAGCTTTCTTT	CASRIRGGTEAFF
few	TRBV5-5	TRBJ2-7	TRBD2	TGTGCCAGCAGCTTGGCGGGCGGGGGGGCCCCATACGAGCAGTACTTC	CASSLAGGGAPYEQYF
.	TRBV6-4	TRBJ2-1	.	TGTGCCAGCAGTTACGGCATTAAAAGCCCTGAGCAGTTCTTC	CASSYGIKSPEQFF
.	TRBV15	TRBJ2-1	.	TGTGCCACCAGCCCAACCCCCTTTAGGAAATTAGCCAATGAGCAGTTCTTC	CATSPTPFRKLANEQFF
.	TRBV13	TRBJ1-1	.	TGTGCCAGCAGCTTAGAACCCGCTGAAGCTTTCTTT	CASSLEPAEAFF
.	TRBV6-6	TRBJ2-2	TRBD2	TGTGCCAGCAGGCCTACAAGCGGGGGAAACACCGGGGAGCTGTTTTTT	CASRPTSGGNTGELFF
.	TRBV18	TRBJ2-3	TRBD2	TGTGCCAGCTCTCCGACTAGCGGGATCGATACGCAGTATTTT	CASSPTSGIDTQYF
.	TRBV10-3	TRBJ1-2	TRBD1	TGTGCCATCAGAGGAGACAGGGAGGTTGGCTACACCTTC	CAIRGDREVGYTF
.	TRBV5-4	TRBJ2-5	.	TGTGCCAGCAGCTTCGGCGAGACCCAGTACTTC	CASSFGETQYF
.	TRBV6-6	TRBJ2-3	.	TGTGCCAGCAGTTACACCGGAGATACGCAGTATTTT	CASSYTGDTQYF
.	TRBV6-6	TRBJ1-1	.	TGTGCCAGCAGTTACTCTAACACCATGAACACTGAAGCTTTCTTT	CASSYSNTMNTEAFF
once	TRBV10-3	TRBJ1-1	.	TGTGCCATCAGTGAGTTGGAGACTGAAGCTTTCTTT	CAISELETEAFF
.	TRBV9	TRBJ2-1	.	TGTGCCAGCAGCCCCGGACTATTCTACAATGAGCAGTTCTTC	CASSPGLFYNEQFF
.	TRBV7-8	TRBJ2-2	TRBD1	TGTGCCAGCAGCACGGGACAGCCCGGGGAGCTGTTTTTT	CASSTGQPGELFF
.	TRBV6-6	TRBJ1-5	.	TGTGCCAGCAGTTTAATGGAGGGCAATCAGCCCCAGCATTTT	CASSLMEGNQPQHF
.	TRBV5-6	TRBJ2-3	TRBD2	TGTGCCAGCACCGGGACTAGCGGGAGCCCAGATACGCAGTATTTT	CASTGTSGSPDTQYF
.	TRBV5-4	TRBJ2-3	TRBD2	TGTGCCAGCAGTCCCGGACTAGCACCAGATACGCAGTATTTT	CASSPGLAPDTQYF
.	TRBV7-2	TRBJ2-7	.	TGTGCCAGCAGCGCCGGGAATAGCTACGAGCAGTACTTC	CASSAGNSYEQYF
.	TRBV11-2	TRBJ1-1	.	TGTGCCAGCAGCTTAGGGGGACACATGAACACTGAAGCTTTCTTT	CASSLGGHMNTEAFF
.	TRBV19	TRBJ2-5	TRBD2	TGTGCCAGTAGTATGCAGAGCGGGGGGGCCTGGGAGACCCAGTACTTC	CASSMQSGGAWETQYF
.	TRBV7-8	TRBJ2-5	.	TGTGCCAGCAGCCGGCGGAGGGGCAGGGAGGAGACCCAGTACTTC	CASSRRRGREETQYF
.	TRBV6-6	TRBJ2-7	.	TGTGCCAGCAGTTACTCTAGCGGCTCCTACGAGCAGTACTTC	CASSYSSGSYEQYF
once	TRBV19	TRBJ1-1	TRBD1	TGTGCCAGTAGTATAGAGGGCGGGGCGGGGACAGGGGGGACTGAAGCTTTCTTT	CASSIEGGAGTGGTEAFF
.	TRBV5-4	TRBJ1-2	.	TGTGCCAGCAGCGATTGGTCCCAAAGCTATGGCTACACCTTC	CASSDWSQSYGYTF
.	TRBV2	TRBJ2-7	TRBD1	TGTGCCAGCAGAAATCCGGGACAGAATTATGTGCAGTACTTC	CASRNPGQNYVQYF
.	TRBV19	TRBJ2-3	.	TGTGCCAGTAGACGAGGGTCTGACACAGATACGCAGTATTTT	CASRRGSDTDTQYF
.	TRBV14	TRBJ2-2	.	TGTGCCAGCAAAAGGACAGTGAACACCGGGGAGCTGTTTTTT	CASKRTVNTGELFF
.	TRBV19	TRBJ2-5	.	TGCGCCAGTAGTATAGCCGAGGGTGGGGAGACCCAGTACTTC	CASSIAEGGETQYF
.	TRBV7-8	TRBJ1-1	TRBD1	TGTGCCAGCAGTCCTACAGGGGCTCGGCAAGCTTTCTTT	CASSPTGARQAFF
.	TRBV5-1	TRBJ2-1	.	TGCGCCAGCAGCTACTCTAGCGAAAGGGAGCAGTTCTTC	CASSYSSEREQFF
.	TRBV5-1	TRBJ2-1	.	TGCGCCAGCAGCTTGGGTGGGGGCTACAATGAGCAGTTCTTC	CASSLGGGYNEQFF
.	TRBV29-1	TRBJ1-5	TRBD1	TGCAGCGTCCGACAGGGGAGCAATCAGCCCCAGCATTTT	CSVRQGSNQPQHF
.	TRBV9	TRBJ1-4	.	TGTGCCAGCAGCGTAGCGGCGGGAGGAGATGAAAAACTGTTTTTT	CASSVAAGGDEKLFF
.	TRBV30	TRBJ1-1	.	TGTGCCTGGAGTGCCCCGGATGTGAGGACTGAAGCTTTCTTT	CAWSAPDVRTEAFF
once	TRBV19	TRBJ1-4	.	TGTGCCAGTACCTCCTGGGAGAAGTTTAATGAAAAACTGTTTTTT	CASTSWEKFNEKLFF
.	TRBV11-2	TRBJ2-3	TRBD2	TGTGCCAGCAGTTCGCATGGGACTAGCGGGAGGACAGATACGCAGTATTTT	CASSSHGTSGRTDTQYF
once	TRBV5-1	TRBJ1-5	.	TGCGCCAGCAGCTCCGACGGTAGCAATCAGCCCCAGCATTTT	CASSSDGSNQPQHF
.	TRBV18	TRBJ2-7	.	TGTGCCAGCTCACCAAACACAGGGCTGAATCCCTACGAGCAGTACTTC	CASSPNTGLNPYEQYF
.	TRBV6-5	TRBJ1-6	.	TGTGCCAGCCAGCAGAGCTCCTATAATTCACCCCTCCACTTT	CASQQSSYNSPLHF
.	TRBV30	TRBJ2-3	TRBD2	TGTGCCTGGGTAGCGGGAACGGCGGGGGGGATGTCAGATACGCAGTATTTT	CAWVAGTAGGMSDTQYF
.	TRBV12-5	TRBJ2-3	.	TGTGCTAGTGGTTTGGCCCGCACAGATACGCAGTATTTT	CASGLARTDTQYF